The 29 T cell receptor beta chains presented below share a single source sample, sequenced in a study of siplizumab effects on memory and regulatory T cells. TCRdb's copy holds only in-frame clones and misses some; the assay was immunoSEQ multiplex PCR. In the table there are 90,000 to 120,000 clones, 92% of which are singletons. The material sequenced was Tregs sorted from blood. The receptors stem from a human donor in good health.

The chain is built from TRBV7-2 and TRBJ1-2, with 8 bases matching TRBD1. CDR3 length equals 15 residues. Germline loops: CDR1 SGHTA, CDR2 FQGNSA. Germline trimming cut 2 bases from V and 4 bases from J; bases unmatched to any gene: 6. Here the CDR3 reads CASSLMAGGVYGYTF. Written as DNA, the CDR3 is TGTGCCAGCAGCTTAATGGCAGGGGGCGTCTATGGCTACACCTTC. The full variable domain, completed using reference TRBV7-2 and TRBJ1-2, is GAGVSQSPSNKVTEKGKDVELRCDPISGHTALYWYRQSLGQGLEFLIYFQGNSAPDKSGLPSDRFSAERTGGSVSTLTIQRTQQEDSAVYLCASSLMAGGVYGYTFGSGTRLTVV.

V gene TRBV19 combines with J gene TRBJ2-7; 8 bases map to TRBD1. This CDR3 contains 13 residues. CDR1 is LNHDA, CDR2 SQIVND, per germline (reference sequence). The V segment lost 2 bases and the J segment 5 bases; nucleotides outside the gene matches: 2. The CDR3 nucleotides are TGTGCCAGTAGTATACAGGGGGCCGACGAGCAGTACTTC. This gives the protein CASSIQGADEQYF.

This chain connects TRBV5-4 to TRBJ1-1; a weak D match, TRBD1 (5 bases). The CDR3 consists of 13 residues. V lost 4 bases, J lost 6 bases, and 13 bases lay in between. Germline CDR1 and CDR2: SGHNT and YYREEE (reference sequence). The CDR3 DNA reads as TGTGCCAGCAGCCGACAGTATTTCGCTGAAGCTTTCTTT. This sequence encodes CASSRQYFAEAFF. Supplemented by reference TRBV5-4 and TRBJ1-1, the full variable domain reads ETGVTQSPTHLIKTRGQQVTLRCSSQSGHNTVSWYQQALGQGPQFIFQYYREEENGRGNFPPRFSGLQFPNYSSELNVNALELDDSALYLCASSRQYFAEAFFGQGTRLTVV.

The chain joins TRBV10-3 to TRBJ1-1, with TRBD1 identical over 7 bases. Trimming removed 4 bases from V and 0 bases from J; junction bases left unmatched: 8. This CDR3 is 16 amino acids long. CDR1 is ENHRY, CDR2 SYGVKD, per germline. The DNA for the CDR3 is TGTGCCATCAGTGCCCCAGGGGGGCAGTTGAACACTGAAGCTTTCTTT. Translation gives CAISAPGGQLNTEAFF.

The genes are TRBV29-1 and TRBJ1-2; D gene unclear. Germline-derived CDR1 and CDR2 are SQVTM and ANQGSEA. Between the trimmed V and J ends, which lost 0 bases and 4 bases, there was a span of 12 bases. This CDR3 spans 14 amino acids. This CDR3 reads CSVEDLGSGYGYTF. In nucleotides, the CDR3 is TGCAGCGTTGAAGATCTTGGGAGTGGCTATGGCTACACCTTC. The whole variable domain, remainder taken from reference TRBV29-1 and TRBJ1-2, is SAVISQKPSRDICQRGTSLTIQCQVDSQVTMMFWYRQQPGQSLTLIATANQGSEATYESGFVIDKFPISRPNLTFSTLTVSNMSPEDSSIYLCSVEDLGSGYGYTFGSGTRLTVV.

V usage is TRBV10-2 and J usage is TRBJ2-2; D unclear. The germline gives CDR1 WSHSY, CDR2 SAAADI. The V and J ends lost 4 bases and 5 bases respectively, with 11 bases between them. The CDR3 runs 14 residues. CDR3 sequence: CASSVIGLTGELFF. In DNA, the CDR3 is TGCGCCAGCAGTGTGATTGGGCTTACCGGGGAGCTGTTTTTT.

V usage is TRBV7-2 and J usage is TRBJ2-4, with D hard to call. Between the trimmed V and J ends, which lost 4 bases and 7 bases, there was a span of 8 bases. Germline V CDR1 and CDR2: SGHTA, FQGNSA. The CDR3 is made up of 12 amino acids. This chain's CDR3 is CASSSASNIQYF. In nucleotides, the CDR3 is TGTGCCAGCAGCTCTGCTAGTAACATTCAGTACTTC.

The chain combines TRBV28 with TRBJ2-7, with D unclear. The CDR3 sequence is 14 residues long. Trimming pared 7 bases from V and 0 bases from J, leaving 13 bases between. Per germline, CDR1 MDHEN and CDR2 SYDVKM. CDR3: CASTRGGTSYEQYF. The CDR3 nucleotides are TGTGCCAGCACCCGAGGCGGAACCTCCTACGAGCAGTACTTC.

The chain employs TRBV19 and TRBJ2-5; no definite D call. V dropped 4 bases and J dropped 5 bases, with 17 bases sitting between them. Germline assignment: CDR1 LNHDA and CDR2 SQIVND (reference sequence). The CDR3 runs 15 residues. CDR3 region: CASSTRNLNGETQYF. The CDR3, as DNA: TGTGCCAGTAGTACGCGAAACTTAAATGGGGAGACCCAGTACTTC.

This sequence joins TRBV10-3 and TRBJ2-2; 12 bases fit TRBD2. The CDR3 has 15 residues. The ends lost 6 bases at V and 6 bases at J; junction bases unmatched: 5. Per germline, CDR1 ENHRY and CDR2 SYGVKD. CDR3 DNA sequence: TGTGCCATCAGCCAGCCTAGCGGGAGGGCCGGGGAGCTGTTTTTT. It is translated as CAISQPSGRAGELFF.

J is TRBJ1-1 and V is TRBV14; D remains ambiguous. Germline CDR1 is SGHDN and CDR2 is FVKESK. V was clipped by 2 bases and J by 6 bases, with 19 bases between them. The CDR3 totals 16 residues. CDR3 in amino acids: CASSQYIRRGLAEAFF. The CDR3 nucleotides are TGTGCCAGCAGCCAATACATAAGGAGAGGGCTGGCTGAAGCTTTCTTT.

With regard to this clone: The junction differs from germline at one of its ends, possibly a read error. The CDR3 bases are TGTGCCGCCAGCAGACACTTAGGGGCAGGGTTATATTATGGCTACACCTTC. It is translated as CAASRHLGAGLYYGYTF. V is TRBV15 and J is TRBJ1-2, with a tentative D call TRBD1 (5 bases). The CDR3 runs to 17 residues. CDR1 and CDR2 from the germline V gene are LNHNV and YYDKDF (reference sequence). The full variable domain, rest sourced from reference TRBV15 and TRBJ1-2, is DAMVIQNPRYQVTQFGKPVTLSCSQTLNHNVMYWYQQKSSQAPKLLFHYYDKDFNNEADTPDNFQSRRPNTSFCFLDIRSPGLGDTAMYLCAASRHLGAGLYYGYTFGSGTRLTVV.

The V call is TRBV19, the J call TRBJ2-2; D possibly corresponds to TRBD2 (5 bases). The CDR3 is 15 amino acids. The germline V gene encodes CDR1 LNHDA and CDR2 SQIVND (reference sequence). Trimming pared 3 bases from V and 3 bases from J, leaving 11 bases between. Here the CDR3 reads CASSIGGSDTGELFF. The CDR3 nucleotides are TGTGCCAGTAGTATTGGCGGGTCCGACACCGGGGAGCTGTTTTTT. The variable domain in full, completed from reference TRBV19 and TRBJ2-2, reads DGGITQSPKYLFRKEGQNVTLSCEQNLNHDAMYWYRQDPGQGLRLIYYSQIVNDFQKGDIAEGYSVSREKKESFPLTVTSAQKNPTAFYLCASSIGGSDTGELFFGEGSRLTVL.

The J gene is TRBJ2-1, the V gene TRBV29-1; D possibly corresponds to TRBD2 (6 bases). The CDR3 runs to 13 residues. Germline CDR1 and CDR2: SQVTM and ANQGSEA. V was cut by 4 bases and J by 5 bases, with 12 bases left in between. The CDR3 nucleotides are TGCAGCGTTGTCGGGACTTATGACAATGAGCAGTTCTTC. As protein: CSVVGTYDNEQFF.

The CDR3, as DNA: TGTGCCACTACACGAGACGGGAGGACTAACAATGAGCAGTTCTTC. This encodes CATTRDGRTNNEQFF. The rearrangement uses TRBV7-2 and TRBJ2-1; 7 bases line up with TRBD2. Losses at the gene ends were 10 bases for V and 5 bases for J; bases not matched to a gene: 14. Germline values: CDR1 SGHTA, CDR2 FQGNSA. CDR3 length: 15 residues.

V and J are TRBV7-2 and TRBJ1-2, with D perhaps TRBD1 (6 bases). There are 18 residues in the CDR3. Germline CDR1 reads SGHTA; CDR2 reads FQGNSA. The V and J ends lost 2 bases and 2 bases respectively, with 21 bases between them. CDR3 protein: CASSLSFGGAGQNYGYTF. CDR3 nucleotides: TGTGCCAGCAGCTTATCGTTTGGGGGGGCAGGCCAGAACTATGGCTACACCTTC. The entire variable domain, with the rest obtained from reference TRBV7-2 and TRBJ1-2, is as follows: GAGVSQSPSNKVTEKGKDVELRCDPISGHTALYWYRQSLGQGLEFLIYFQGNSAPDKSGLPSDRFSAERTGGSVSTLTIQRTQQEDSAVYLCASSLSFGGAGQNYGYTFGSGTRLTVV.

The V and J genes are TRBV5-8 and TRBJ1-1, with D unclear. This CDR3 is 13 amino acids long. CDR1 and CDR2 from the germline V gene are SGHTS and YDEGEE. Deletions cut 1 base from V and 2 bases from J, with 6 bases between. The CDR3 nucleotides read TGTGCCAGCAGCTTGAACAAAAACACTGAAGCTTTCTTT. The encoded protein is CASSLNKNTEAFF.

This chain connects TRBV7-9 to TRBJ2-7; 10 bases are shared with TRBD1. Germline V lookup: CDR1 SEHNR, CDR2 FQNEAQ (reference sequence). The CDR3 consists of 13 residues. After removal of 5 bases from V and 5 bases from J, the junction contained 3 bases not matched to a gene. CDR3 residues: CASSQGQGNEQYF. The CDR3 DNA is TGTGCCAGCAGCCAGGGACAGGGGAACGAGCAGTACTTC.

The chain combines TRBV5-1 with TRBJ1-6; no firm D call. Germline CDR1 and CDR2: SGHRS and YFSETQ. This CDR3 is built from 14 residues. The V end lost 2 bases, the J end lost 9 bases, and 12 bases lay between the germline ends. The CDR3 DNA reads TGCGCCAGCAGCTTCGGGGAAATCGGTTCACCCCTCCACTTT. Amino acids: CASSFGEIGSPLHF. Filled out from reference TRBV5-1 and TRBJ1-6, the complete variable domain reads KAGVTQTPRYLIKTRGQQVTLSCSPISGHRSVSWYQQTPGQGLQFLFEYFSETQRNKGNFPGRFSGRQFSNSRSEMNVSTLELGDSALYLCASSFGEIGSPLHFGNGTRLTVT.

This clone was found once. The rearrangement links TRBV6-5 to TRBJ2-3, with 10 bases lining up with TRBD2. This CDR3 has 16 residues. Losses at the gene ends were 2 bases for V and 5 bases for J; bases not matched to a gene: 7. Germline loops: CDR1 MNHEY, CDR2 SVGAGI. CDR3 sequence (DNA): TGTGCCAGCAGTTACCTAGCGGGAGAAGGCGTAGATACGCAGTATTTT. As protein: CASSYLAGEGVDTQYF.

The V call is TRBV14, the J call TRBJ2-5; 12 nucleotides match TRBD2. V shed 4 bases and J 5 bases; nucleotides not matched to a gene: 8. This CDR3 contains 16 residues. In germline, CDR1 is SGHDN, CDR2 FVKESK. CDR3 sequence reads: CASSRLAGVLGETQYF. The CDR3 nucleotides read TGTGCCAGCAGCCGACTAGCGGGAGTGTTGGGGGAGACCCAGTACTTC.

The CDR3 region is CASSPSSGQYF. The CDR3, as DNA: TGTGCCAGCAGTCCTTCTAGCGGGCAGTACTTC. This chain uses TRBV6-1 with TRBJ2-7; 7 bases map to TRBD2. Per the germline V gene, CDR1 is MNHNS and CDR2 is SASEGT. This CDR3 is 11 amino acids long. V trimming: 5 bases; J trimming: 9 bases; junction bases outside the gene matches: 4.

The V and J genes are TRBV5-1 and TRBJ2-5; D gene uncertain. The V end was cut by 3 bases, the J end by 5 bases, with 17 bases between. This CDR3 region has 15 residues. CDR1 is SGHRS, CDR2 YFSETQ, per germline. The CDR3 spells CASSSHSRSSETQYF. CDR3 DNA: TGCGCCAGCAGCTCGCACTCTAGAAGTTCGGAGACCCAGTACTTC.

The CDR3 DNA follows: TGTGCCAGCAGTTTCCGACTAGCGGGGATCACAGATACGCAGTATTTT. This encodes CASSFRLAGITDTQYF. The chain carries TRBV28 and TRBJ2-3, with TRBD2 matching over 11 bases. V gave up 3 bases and J gave up 2 bases; unmatched junction bases: 4. The CDR3 contains 16 residues. Germline CDR1 reads MDHEN; CDR2 reads SYDVKM.

V is TRBV30 and J is TRBJ2-7; D could derive from TRBD1 or TRBD2 (5 bases each). Germline CDR1 reads GTSNPN; CDR2 reads SVGIG (reference sequence). The CDR3 extends over 13 amino acids. Trimming removed 0 bases at V and 7 bases at J, with 13 bases between. The CDR3 loop reads CAWSVVSWGEQYF. The CDR3 bases are TGTGCCTGGAGTGTAGTCTCCTGGGGGGAGCAGTACTTC.

The rearrangement uses TRBV7-2 and TRBJ2-3; 7 bases fit TRBD2. The CDR3 has 12 residues. V trimming: 8 bases; J trimming: 12 bases; junction bases outside the gene matches: 11. The germline V gene encodes CDR1 SGHTA and CDR2 FQGNSA. The CDR3 DNA reads TGTGCCAGCGGCCGCGGAAGCGGGAATCAGTATTTT. Protein product: CASGRGSGNQYF.

The chain joins TRBV28 to TRBJ1-2; the D gene is possibly TRBD1 (5 bases). V lost 7 bases and J 4 bases, leaving 13 bases between the germline ends. The CDR3 contains 13 residues. The germline V gene has CDR1 MDHEN and CDR2 SYDVKM. The CDR3 DNA is TGTGCCAGCACCAAAGTGAGGGGCTATGGCTACACCTTC. Its protein is CASTKVRGYGYTF.

The genes are TRBV5-4 and TRBJ1-2; the D gene is possibly TRBD1 (6 bases). The germline gives CDR1 SGHNT, CDR2 YYREEE (reference sequence). CDR3 length: 13 residues. V shed 9 bases and J shed 4 bases, with 16 bases lying between them. The CDR3 protein is CAIPSDRVYGYTF. The CDR3 region has the DNA TGTGCCATCCCCTCGGACAGAGTCTATGGCTACACCTTC.

This clone was detected once. The chain has TRBV27 and TRBJ2-2; D uncertain. CDR3 length equals 15 residues. Trimming shortened V by 3 bases and J by 0 bases, and 8 bases separated the two germline ends. Germline V lookup: CDR1 MNHEY, CDR2 SMNVEV (reference sequence). The CDR3 is CASSLWQANTGELFF. The CDR3 region has the DNA TGTGCCAGCAGTTTGTGGCAGGCGAACACCGGGGAGCTGTTTTTT.